The rows below give T cell receptor beta chains drawn from one sample of a study of Graves' ophthalmopathy and Graves' hyperthyroidism. Each CDR3 protein gets one entry after TCRdb re-called the multiplex PCR reads with MiXCR. The table shows about 1.1 million distinct CDR3 sequences, with less than 45% occurring only once. Specimen: peripheral blood or thyroid tissue (not recorded which). These receptors were obtained from an adult man with Graves' hyperthyroidism. The CDR3 runs from the conserved cysteine through the conserved F or W.

TRBJ1-5,TRBV12-3/TRBV12-4,CASSLGAHQPQHF
TRBJ1-2,TRBV18,CASSPPQGSTNYGYTF
TRBJ2-1,TRBV10-3,CAISESPYNEQFF
TRBJ1-2,TRBV29-1,CSGVDRSDYGYTF
TRBJ1-1,TRBV7-9,CASSPTKGLKANTEAFF
TRBJ2-5,TRBV9,CASSGKVGETQYF
TRBJ1-4,TRBV29-1,CSVSDRGPEKLFF
TRBJ1-1,TRBV9,CASSATGTGRVNTEAFF
TRBJ1-3,TRBV6-6,CASSTPDGTNFDSGNTIYF
TRBJ2-6,TRBV29-1,CSVEEWESGANVLTF
TRBJ2-7,TRBV7-8,CASGRGGSSYEQYF
TRBJ2-7,TRBV20-1,CSAEGGTHLDEQYF
TRBJ2-3,TRBV7-9,CASSFTGTGAFIDTQYF
TRBJ2-5,TRBV4-1,CASSPRGLAGAKTQYF
TRBJ2-5,TRBV7-9,CASSLDGDSIQETQYF
TRBJ1-4,TRBV5-1,CASSTTVNEKLFF
TRBJ2-7,TRBV28,CASSLDGGPSYEQYF
TRBJ2-6,TRBV20-1,CSARPEGWNVLTF
TRBJ2-7,TRBV28,CASRLSGTKEQYF
TRBJ1-5,TRBV11-2,CASSLSDSLWEPQHF
TRBJ1-5,TRBV12-3/TRBV12-4,CASKLRRGRSNQPQHF
TRBJ2-7,TRBV2,CASSAGRNEQYF
TRBJ1-2,TRBV7-8,CASSQDSRGLYGYTF
TRBJ1-1,TRBV25-1,CASSETRAEGTEAFF
TRBJ2-2,TRBV29-1,CSVGEYTGELFF
TRBJ1-5,TRBV4-3,CASSQGQRGQPQHF
TRBJ1-1,TRBV5-1,CASSPQQGVITEAFF
TRBJ2-2,TRBV7-9,CASSDGAIGELFF
TRBJ1-6,TRBV10-1,CASSEASRGSPLHF
TRBJ1-2,TRBV27,CASSGEAWDGYTF
TRBJ1-2,TRBV7-8,CASSLVRQEINYGYTF